This T cell receptor beta chain is drawn from a study of CD8+ T cells in alopecia areata. Study results and limitations: Compared with normal scalp, lesional scalp had higher clonality and more expanded CD8+ clones.

As to treatment: oral pan-JAK inhibitor, 5-10 mg twice daily. Germline V gene sequence: CDR1 SGDLS, CDR2 YYNGEE. The CDR3 totals 14 residues. Trimming removed 0 bases at V and 8 bases at J, with 13 bases between. Details on this clone: The antigen is not known.

After isolation, RNA underwent reverse transcription to generate cDNA as the sequencing template. The assay was immunoSEQ multiplex PCR, and TCRdb's table has in-frame clones only and misses some. The sample holds some 190,000 clones; under 70% are singletons and the top ten take more than 0.95%. The receptor comes from a human donor with alopecia areata. The chain couples TRBV9 to TRBJ2-3; a weak D match, TRBD2 (5 bases). The source was CD4+ T cells sorted from blood, collected at approximately week 44, from a patient treated with tofacitinib. The CDR3 nucleotides read TGTGCCAGCAGCGTAGGATCCGGGGTCCCTACGCAGTATTTT. Translation: CASSVGSGVPTQYF. Supplemented by reference TRBV9 and TRBJ2-3, the full variable domain reads DSGVTQTPKHLITATGQRVTLRCSPRSGDLSVYWYQQSLDQGLQFLIQYYNGEERAKGNILERFSAQQFPDLHSELNLSSLELGDSALYFCASSVGSGVPTQYFGPGTRLTVL.